A selection of T cell receptor beta chains follows, all from one sample in a study of CD8 T cells in ankylosing spondylitis. MiXCR was run by TCRdb on the 5' RACE reads, yielding one entry per CDR3 protein. The sample includes some 700,000 distinct CDR3 sequences, under 20% of them seen just once. The source material was blood, either unsorted or a sorted T cell fraction (not recorded which). These TCRs come from a male donor with ankylosing spondylitis. Both conserved end residues are part of each CDR3. The order of the fields is J gene, clone size, V gene, D gene, CDR3 protein, CDR3 DNA. A D gene is named only where the DNA matches it firmly. Clone size, where shown, is once, few, many, or a class for clones that have expanded.

TRBJ1-5,NA,TRBV12-3/TRBV12-4,NA,CASSWEGSNQPQHF,TGTGCCAGCAGTTGGGAGGGGAGCAATCAGCCCCAGCATTTT
TRBJ2-7,NA,TRBV20-1,NA,CSARIQGSGEQYF,TGCAGTGCTAGAATCCAGGGTTCGGGCGAGCAGTACTTC
TRBJ2-2,few,TRBV6-5,TRBD2,CASSYRPAGSPPGTGELFF,TGTGCCAGCAGTTACAGGCCAGCGGGATCCCCGCCGGGCACCGGGGAGCTGTTTTTT
TRBJ1-5,few,TRBV7-2,NA,CASSLEAGAGNQPQHF,TGTGCCAGCAGCTTAGAGGCAGGGGCAGGCAATCAGCCCCAGCATTTT
TRBJ2-3,NA,TRBV15,NA,CATSSRWTDTQYF,TGTGCCACCAGCAGCCGGTGGACAGATACGCAGTATTTT
TRBJ2-3,few,TRBV11-1,TRBD2,CASSFSVAGLIRSTDTQYF,TGTGCCAGCAGCTTTTCGGTAGCGGGGCTTATTCGCTCCACAGATACGCAGTATTTT
TRBJ1-2,few,TRBV29-1,NA,CSVGGESGGYGYTF,TGCAGCGTCGGGGGGGAATCCGGGGGCTATGGCTACACCTTC
TRBJ2-7,few,TRBV27,NA,CASSLSPATALEQYF,TGTGCCAGCAGTTTATCCCCAGCTACGGCCCTCGAGCAGTACTTC
TRBJ2-2,few,TRBV6-4,NA,CASSDSGATGELFF,TGTGCCAGCAGTGACTCAGGGGCCACCGGGGAGCTGTTTTTT
TRBJ1-2,few,TRBV12-3/TRBV12-4,TRBD1,CASRRQGKINYGYTF,TGTGCCAGCAGAAGACAGGGGAAGATTAACTATGGCTACACCTTC